Sequencing of this TCR beta chain was carried out in a study of cytomegalovirus exposure and HLA in healthy donors. The study's findings and limits: In an earlier analysis, in some 540 donors, most V segments appeared productive either ~87% or ~30% of the time. TCR beta sequences reportedly predicted most subjects' HLA-A and HLA-B alleles accurately.

PCR amplification relied on 60 Vbeta primers (plus 13 Jbeta primers). Measured with immunoSEQ multiplex PCR; TCRdb has only the in-frame clones, and not every one. Counted here are about 190,000 clones, approximately 79% occurring once; the ten biggest clones make up approximately 6%. For this clone: Antigen: not known.

The CDR3 spans 11 residues. Germline V CDR1 and CDR2: SGHTA, FQGNSA. Trimming removed 5 bases from V and 8 bases from J, with 9 bases in between. The chain couples TRBV7-2 to TRBJ1-2, with D perhaps matching TRBD1 (6 bases). The sequence derives from a man aged 35 to 55 in good health and CMV-seropositive. The sequencing sample was made of PBMCs. The chain's CDR3 is CASSHDRGYTF. Written as DNA, the CDR3 is TGTGCCAGCAGCCACGACAGGGGCTACACCTTC.